The 12 T cell receptor beta chains reported below all come from one sample, sequenced in a study of tissue T cells after allogeneic stem cell transplantation. Profiling relied on immunoSEQ multiplex PCR, and the TCRdb table lists in-frame clones only, not all of them. Of 4,600 or so clones in the sample, approximately 49% were seen once. Time point indicated: mouse harvest day 14 after allogeneic transplant. Mouse grafts combined 10^7 T-cell-depleted bone marrow cells with 10^6 splenic CD5+ T cells. The sample comprised lymph node tissue. The receptors come from a female BALB/c mouse given C57BL/6 T cells with graft-versus-host disease after an allogeneic hematopoietic cell transplant.

In its sample, this clone was seen a few times. Mouse names are used for the genes. The read falls 1 residue short of the CDR3 end, and the missing part is taken from the germline J gene. The chain employs TRBV26 and TRBJ2-7; TRBD2 matches 10 bases. CDR3 length: 14 amino acids. The trim removed 4 bases at V and 2 bases at J, leaving 2 bases unmatched. Germline V gene lookup returns CDR1 KGHPV and CDR2 FQNQEV (reference sequence). Incomplete CDR3 DNA: TGTGCCAGCAGTCCGCTGGGGGGGCCCTATGAACAGTAC. As protein: CASSPLGGPYEQY. The entire CDR3 reads CASSPLGGPYEQYF.

For this clone: Each gene name is a mouse one. The DNA read from the CDR3 is TGTGCCAGCAGTCGGGACAATTCCAACGAAAGATTATTT. It yields the protein CASSRDNSNERLF. The whole CDR3 reads CASSRDNSNERLFF. This chain connects TRBV26 to TRBJ1-4, with D possibly TRBD1 on 6 matching bases. The read gets to within 1 residue of the CDR3 end, and the germline J gene fills in the rest. The germline gives CDR1 KGHPV, CDR2 FQNQEV (reference sequence). The germline V and J ends were trimmed by 4 bases and 1 base, with 7 bases remaining between them. The CDR3 loop spans 14 amino acids.

Comments on this clone: The genes and germline here are from mouse. CDR3 amino acids: CASSPGTVNERLFF. CDR3 DNA (partial): TGTGCCAGCAGTCCCGGGACAGTCAACGAAAGATTATTT. The rearrangement uses TRBV19 and TRBJ1-4, with TRBD1 matching over 7 bases. Read sequence stops 1 residue before the CDR3 end, and the germline J gene provides the missing end. V gave up 4 bases and J gave up 4 bases; unmatched junction bases: 4. CDR1 and CDR2 (germline): FNHDT, SITEND (reference sequence). The CDR3 runs 14 residues.

A word on this clone: Mouse germline and gene names are used. The read terminates 1 residue ahead of where the CDR3 ends, so the germline J gene completes it. The genes are TRBV26 and TRBJ2-7, with 7 bases that match TRBD2. The CDR3 is made up of 13 amino acids. V lost 5 bases, J lost 3 bases, and 4 bases stayed unmatched. Germline CDR1 and CDR2: KGHPV and FQNQEV (reference sequence). CDR3 sequence: CASSSGLRYEQYF. CDR3 bases read: TGTGCCAGCAGTTCGGGACTGCGCTATGAACAGTAC.

This clone was observed a handful of times. These gene names are mouse names. The read terminates 1 residue ahead of where the CDR3 ends, so the germline J gene completes it. This chain links TRBV5 with TRBJ2-1, with TRBD2 as a possible D gene (6 bases). CDR1 and CDR2 (germline): LGHNA, YNLKQL (reference sequence). The ends were cut back, 0 bases at V and 3 bases at J, with 9 bases in the middle. This CDR3 has 15 residues. The sequenced CDR3 bases are TGTGCCAGCAGCCAAGAGTGGGGGTTCTATGCTGAGCAGTTC. Its protein is CASSQEWGFYAEQF. The whole CDR3 region reads CASSQEWGFYAEQFF.

There are a few counts of this clone. The gene symbols are mouse symbols. The CDR3 end is not reached by the read, which stops 1 residue before it; the germline J gene fills it in. The V and J genes are TRBV3 and TRBJ2-7; 9 bases agree with TRBD2. Germline V gives CDR1 SNHLY, CDR2 FYNGKV (reference sequence). Trimming took 6 bases from V and 2 from J; bases not matched to a gene: 5. The length of the CDR3 is 14 residues. The sequenced part of the CDR3 DNA is TGTGCCAGCAGGCCCTGGGGGGGGACCTATGAACAGTAC. The encoded protein is CASRPWGGTYEQY. The entire CDR3 protein is CASRPWGGTYEQYF.

About this clone: Gene names and germline match the mouse. Coverage ceases 1 residue before the CDR3 finishes, and the germline J gene fills in the end. The rearrangement joins TRBV1 to TRBJ2-1; TRBD1 aligns across 10 bases. The CDR3 consists of 15 residues. From germline, CDR1 is NSQYPW and CDR2 LRSPGD (reference sequence). The V and J ends lost 3 bases and 7 bases, in that order; junction bases with no gene match: 6. The CDR3 region is CTCSARDRGGAEQFF. The part of the CDR3 DNA that was read is TGCACCTGCAGTGCCCGGGACAGGGGAGGGGCTGAGCAGTTC.

A remark on this clone: Gene labels here are mouse ones. The CDR3 region is CASSSGLGGLEQYF. The part of the CDR3 DNA that was read is TGTGCAAGCAGCTCGGGACTGGGGGGGCTTGAACAGTAC. The chain has TRBV16 and TRBJ2-7; TRBD2 agrees at 14 bases. The CDR3 goes on 1 residue after the read ends, and that part is filled in from the germline J gene. The junction had 2 bases not matched to a gene; V was cut back by 4 bases and J by 6 bases. The CDR3 runs 14 residues. CDR1 is SGHSA and CDR2 is FRNQAP in the germline V gene.

About this clone: All gene names here are mouse names. The observed sequence ends 1 residue before the CDR3 terminus, with the missing tail filled in from the germline J gene. The gene calls are TRBV1 and TRBJ1-4; D gene uncertain. Germline values: CDR1 NSQYPW, CDR2 LRSPGD (reference sequence). Trimming took off 4 bases at V and 0 bases at J, with 6 bases between the two ends. The CDR3 runs to 14 residues. Incomplete CDR3 DNA: TGCACCTGCAGTGTGACATTTTCCAACGAAAGATTATTT. Translated: CTCSVTFSNERLF. The whole CDR3 is CTCSVTFSNERLFF.

This clone is classed as medium-sized. Genes and germline come from the mouse. The read ends 1 residue before the CDR3 terminus; that terminus is restored from the germline J gene. The gene calls are TRBV14 and TRBJ2-7, with D perhaps TRBD2 (6 bases). Germline-derived CDR1 and CDR2 are SGHDT and FRDEAV. This CDR3 has 12 amino acids. V gave up 2 bases and J gave up 5 bases, with 8 bases separating them. The sequenced part of the CDR3 DNA is TGTGCCAGCAGTTTGGGGGGAAATGAACAGTAC. Its translation is CASSLGGNEQY. The whole CDR3 sequence is CASSLGGNEQYF.

Of note for this clone: Gene names are mouse gene names. The read terminates 1 residue ahead of where the CDR3 ends, so the germline J gene completes it. The J gene is TRBJ2-4, the V gene TRBV12-1; 9 nucleotides align to TRBD2. J was trimmed by 6 bases and V by 3 bases; bases with no gene match: 3. Germline loops: CDR1 SGHSN, CDR2 HYEKVE. The CDR3 is 13 residues long. The CDR3: CASSYGLGNTLYF. CDR3 bases read: TGTGCCAGCTCTTACGGACTGGGGAACACCTTGTAC.

For this clone: Each gene name is a mouse one. The sequenced CDR3 bases are TGTGCCAGCAGCCCGTCACTGGGGGGTTATGAACAGTAC. This translates into CASSPSLGGYEQY. In full, the CDR3 reads CASSPSLGGYEQYF. V and J are TRBV3 and TRBJ2-7, with 9 bases aligning to TRBD2. The CDR3 extends 1 residue past the end of the read, so its final part is completed from the germline J gene. The length of the CDR3 is 14 residues. V was pared by 5 bases and J by 4 bases, with 6 bases of the junction left unmatched. Germline V lookup: CDR1 SNHLY, CDR2 FYNGKV (reference sequence).